These 19 T cell receptor beta chains came from one sample sequenced in a study of blood T cells in healthy people across ages (dated by TCRdb to 2013 to 2016). The method was 5' RACE. These reads were obtained on an Illumina HiSeq 2500. A second roughly 6 to 12 cycle PCR used a sample-barcoded 5' primer and a J-beta primer mix. The public reads were reprocessed in TCRdb via fastp at Q25 and MiXCR, keeping in-frame beta chains. Every entry covers one CDR3 protein and lists the most common genes and DNA from its rows. This sample gives roughly 1.5 million distinct CDR3 sequences in total; roughly 43% of them show up just once. Together, the top ten hold about 3.8% of the sample. Sample: blood. The receptors were gathered from a woman under 30 in good health.

The chain couples TRBV7-8 to TRBJ2-1; D gene unclear. The DNA end favors TRBJ2-7, so the J call may be wrong. Germline CDR1 SGHVS, CDR2 FQNEAQ. The CDR3 extends over 19 amino acids. CDR3 bases: TGTGCCAGCAGCTTATCGACCCTAAGGGCCCTCAGCTCCTACAATGAGCAGTACTTC. Translated: CASSLSTLRALSSYNEQYF.

The chain is built from TRBV3-1 and TRBJ2-7; 8 nucleotides line up with TRBD1. There are 13 residues in the CDR3. The ends lost 6 bases at V and 4 bases at J; junction bases unmatched: 5. Germline assignment: CDR1 LGHDT and CDR2 YNNKEL (reference sequence). CDR3 DNA sequence: TGTGCCAGCAGGCAGGGGGCGAGGTACGAGCAGTACTTC. Translated, it gives CASRQGARYEQYF.

V gene TRBV2 combines with J gene TRBJ1-1; 7 bases line up with TRBD1. V shed 10 bases, J shed 4 bases, and the junction held 6 bases outside the gene matches. CDR1 SNHLY and CDR2 FYNNEI come from the germline V gene. The CDR3 runs 12 residues. CDR3 loop: CAIPGGTTEAFF. DNA for the CDR3: TGTGCCATCCCAGGGGGGACCACTGAAGCTTTCTTT.

In the case of this clonotype: One junction end disagrees with the germline gene, perhaps due to a read error. Here the CDR3 DNA reads TGCGGTGCTAGTCACGCGGCTAGCGGGAGGTATAGAGAGCAGTTCTTC. Residues: CGASHAASGRYREQFF. The chain combines TRBV20-1 with TRBJ2-1, with 11 positions matching TRBD2. Germline CDR1 reads DFQATT; CDR2 reads SNEGSKA (reference sequence). The CDR3 has 16 amino acids.

V and J are TRBV6-2 or TRBV6-3 and TRBJ2-7; D unresolved. Between the trimmed V and J ends, which lost 2 bases and 0 bases, there was a span of 11 bases. The CDR3 is made up of 15 amino acids. The germline V gene encodes CDR1 MNHEY and CDR2 SVGEGT. The CDR3 DNA follows: TGTGCCAGCAGTTACCCATGGGCAGCCTCCTACGAGCAGTACTTC. Translating it yields CASSYPWAASYEQYF.

J is TRBJ2-3 and V is TRBV5-1; D possibly corresponds to TRBD1 (6 bases). Germline-derived CDR1 and CDR2 are SGHRS and YFSETQ. This CDR3 is 14 amino acids long. Trimming stripped 3 bases from V and 6 bases from J, with 14 bases between. CDR3 DNA: TGCGCCAGCAGCTCCCAGGGGAATTCGGATACGCAGTATTTT. Its translation: CASSSQGNSDTQYF.

This clonotype was recorded a few times. CDR3 residues: CASSSSSGNYEQYF. The DNA for the CDR3 is TGTGCCAGCAGCTCAAGCTCAGGGAACTACGAGCAGTACTTC. The chain has TRBV7-6 and TRBJ2-7; D possibly corresponds to TRBD1 (5 bases). Germline CDR1 reads SGHVS; CDR2 reads FNYEAQ. V was pared by 4 bases and J by 3 bases, with 13 bases between. The CDR3 consists of 14 residues.

This clonotype was counted between two and nine times. This chain joins TRBV20-1 and TRBJ2-3; 11 bases line up with TRBD2. From germline, CDR1 is DFQATT and CDR2 SNEGSKA (reference sequence). Germline trimming cut 6 bases from V and 2 bases from J; bases unmatched to any gene: 7. The CDR3 is 15 residues long. The CDR3 region is CSAPTSGAHTDTQYF. The CDR3 DNA reads TGCAGTGCCCCGACTAGCGGGGCTCACACAGATACGCAGTATTTT.

This clonotype was seen only a few times. This sequence joins TRBV13 and TRBJ2-1; D uncertain. Germline lookup yields CDR1 PRHDT and CDR2 FYEKMQ (reference sequence). This CDR3 comprises 17 residues. Trimming left V 1 base short and J 8 bases short, with 21 bases between. The CDR3 loop reads CASSLVPWGSAFYEQFF. CDR3 nucleotides: TGTGCCAGCAGCTTAGTTCCGTGGGGATCTGCGTTCTATGAGCAGTTCTTC.

This clonotype has a count of ten or more. The rearrangement uses TRBV20-1 and TRBJ2-7, with D tentatively TRBD1 or TRBD2 (6 bases each). Trimming removed 0 bases from V and 3 bases from J, with 15 bases in between. CDR1 and CDR2 (germline): DFQATT, SNEGSKA (reference sequence). The CDR3 runs to 15 residues. Here the CDR3 reads CSARDIQGGDYEQYF. The CDR3 DNA reads as TGCAGTGCTAGAGACATACAGGGAGGAGACTACGAGCAGTACTTC.

This rearrangement joins TRBV4-3 to TRBJ1-4; D is undetermined. The CDR3 runs to 13 residues. Germline CDR1 is LGHNA and CDR2 is YSLEER. V lost 0 bases to trimming and J lost 13 bases, with 12 bases between them. CDR3 coding DNA: TGCGCCAGCAGCCAAGATCCCCTAGGCCGACTGTTTTTT. Encoded protein: CASSQDPLGRLFF.

This clonotype has just a few counts. V usage is TRBV12-3 or TRBV12-4 and J usage is TRBJ2-5, with no clear D. The length of the CDR3 is 13 residues. Trimming took off 6 bases at V and 5 bases at J, with 13 bases between the two ends. The CDR3 spells CASSPILSETQYF. CDR3 bases: TGTGCCAGCAGCCCAATCCTTAGTGAGACCCAGTACTTC.

With respect to this clonotype: This may be a read error: a much more frequent sequence differs by one nucleotide. The gene calls are TRBV6-4 and TRBJ2-5; TRBD2 matches at 7 bases. The CDR3 has 15 amino acids. Germline CDR1 MRHNA, CDR2 SNTAGT. V was clipped by 4 bases and J by 11 bases; unmatched bases: 16. The CDR3 protein is CASSARGGDYNEQYF. CDR3 coding DNA: TGTGCCAGCAGTGCTCGTGGAGGGGACTACAATGAGCAGTACTTC.

The rearrangement joins TRBV27 to TRBJ2-1; no clear D gene. Per germline, CDR1 MNHEY and CDR2 SMNVEV (reference sequence). The CDR3 loop spans 12 amino acids. Trimming left V 6 bases short and J 9 bases short, with 12 bases between. The DNA of the CDR3 is TGTGCCAGCAGGATTCCCGGCGGTGAGCAGTTCTTC. Protein sequence: CASRIPGGEQFF.

This clonotype showed up just a few times. V is TRBV7-3 and J is TRBJ2-4; 7 positions agree with TRBD1. CDR3 length: 13 amino acids. The germline gives CDR1 SGHTA, CDR2 FQGTGA. After removal of 0 bases from V and 14 bases from J, the junction contained 7 bases not matched to a gene. CDR3 sequence reads: CASSLTGRGKKYF. DNA of the CDR3: TGTGCCAGCAGCTTAACGGGCAGGGGGAAGAAGTACTTC.

V usage is TRBV4-3 and J usage is TRBJ1-2; D is undetermined. The CDR3 has 15 amino acids. Germline CDR1 and CDR2: LGHNA and YSLEER. Trimming shortened V by 0 bases and J by 3 bases, and 11 bases separated the two germline ends. The CDR3: CASSQDPSLHYGYTF. As DNA, the CDR3 is TGCGCCAGCAGCCAAGACCCCAGTCTTCACTATGGCTACACCTTC.

This clonotype showed up many times. This CDR3 is CSVRNSAGETQYF. The CDR3 nucleotides read TGCAGCGTGCGCAACTCCGCCGGCGAGACCCAGTACTTC. This rearrangement joins TRBV29-1 to TRBJ2-5; D gene unclear. The CDR3 extends over 13 amino acids. Germline lookup yields CDR1 SQVTM and CDR2 ANQGSEA. V lost 6 bases and J 5 bases, leaving 16 bases between the germline ends.

This clonotype was recorded many times. The J gene is TRBJ2-3, the V gene TRBV4-1; D is ambiguous. The CDR3 runs 12 residues. Germline CDR1 and CDR2: MGHRA and YSYEKL. The germline V and J ends were trimmed by 0 bases and 7 bases, with 5 bases remaining between them. As DNA, the CDR3 is TGCGCCAGCAGCCAAGAGGGTTATACGCAGTATTTT. Protein product: CASSQEGYTQYF.

CDR3: CASSLDTPLAGGGDTQYF. CDR3 in DNA: TGTGCCAGCAGCTTAGACACCCCACTAGCGGGGGGAGGAGACACCCAGTACTTC. The rearrangement links TRBV7-8 to TRBJ2-4; TRBD2 matches at 12 bases. Germline lookup yields CDR1 SGHVS and CDR2 FQNEAQ. The V segment lost 1 base and the J segment 13 bases; nucleotides outside the gene matches: 17. The CDR3 sequence is 18 residues long.